This T cell receptor (beta chain) was retrieved from a study of control samples from healthy donors and cancer patients. Germline-derived CDR1 and CDR2 are GTSNPN and SVGIG (reference sequence). V lost 4 bases to trimming and J lost 0 bases, with 7 bases between them. This CDR3 comprises 13 residues. This table comes from immunoSEQ multiplex PCR, and its TCRdb copy is limited to in-frame clones, with some not included. The data hold 150,000 to 200,000 clones, with almost 90% observed a single time. V is TRBV30 and J is TRBJ1-3; a possible D gene is TRBD1 (6 bases). This TCR was recovered from a woman aged 25 to 39 in good health. The sample comprised blood. CDR3 nucleotides: TGTGCCTGGATCAGGGGCTCTGGAAACACCATATATTTT. Amino acid sequence: CAWIRGSGNTIYF.